This entry is about one T cell receptor (beta chain). Aged roughly 6 to 100, donors were systemically healthy Caucasians from Russia. Per individual sample, total RNA of at least 6 micrograms was extracted. The sample is drawn from a study of blood T cells in healthy people across ages. Study information: The capture of about one barcoded beta molecule per two T cells was achieved by template switching.

The use of a sample-barcoded 5' primer and a J-beta primer mix characterized a second PCR of about 6 to 11 cycles. A template-switch adaptor containing 12 random nucleotides labeled each cDNA molecule. TCRdb passed the 5' RACE reads through MiXCR, listing each CDR3 protein once. The table shows hundreds of thousands of distinct CDR3 sequences, with around 36% occurring only once. The CDR3 spans 15 residues. V dropped 6 bases and J dropped 3; count of bases not matched to a gene: 5. The germline CDR1 and CDR2 sequences are SGHAT and FQNNGV. Source material: blood. This TCR was recovered from a man between 18 and 35 years old in good health. The V call is TRBV11-2, the J call TRBJ2-1; 10 bases map to TRBD2. The CDR3 nucleotides are TGTGCCAGCAGTGAAATAGCGGGAGGCTACAATGAGCAGTTCTTC. Its protein is CASSEIAGGYNEQFF.